Following are 23 T cell receptor beta chains from one sample sequenced in a study of shared clonotypes between healthy human individuals. Naive CD8 cells were CD45RO-negative, positively selected for CCR7, excluding terminally differentiated effector memory CD45RA+ cells. Profiling relied on immunoSEQ multiplex PCR, and the TCRdb table lists in-frame clones only, not all of them. Of about 2.1 million clones listed, roughly 91% were seen once; the top ten hold approximately 1.7%. Input material: naive CD8+ T cells from PBMCs. The source is a young man in good health. Some clones in this sample may be carry-over from other donors' samples.

The gene calls are TRBV11-2 and TRBJ2-5; D ambiguous. Germline V gives CDR1 SGHAT, CDR2 FQNNGV. V was shortened by 8 bases and J by 2 bases, with 15 bases between the two germline ends. CDR3 length: 14 amino acids. The CDR3 protein is CASRDIGIQETQYF. Written as DNA, the CDR3 is TGTGCCAGCCGAGACATCGGAATTCAAGAGACCCAGTACTTC. Looking up the rest from reference TRBV11-2 and TRBJ2-5 gives the full variable domain: EAGVAQSPRYKIIEKRQSVAFWCNPISGHATLYWYQQILGQGPKLLIQFQNNGVVDDSQLPKDRFSAERLKGVDSTLKIQPAKLEDSAVYLCASRDIGIQETQYFGPGTRLLVL.

The gene calls are TRBV7-9 and TRBJ2-7; possibly TRBD2 for D (5 bases). The CDR3 is made up of 14 amino acids. Per the germline V gene, CDR1 is SEHNR and CDR2 is FQNEAQ (reference sequence). V shed 4 bases and J shed 0 bases, with 10 bases lying between them. CDR3 DNA sequence: TGTGCCAGCAGCTCCATCACTAGCTCCTACGAGCAGTACTTC. Translating gives CASSSITSSYEQYF.

V and J are TRBV7-9 and TRBJ1-3; a weak D match, TRBD1 (6 bases). V was pared by 5 bases and J by 5 bases, with 22 bases between. The length of the CDR3 is 17 residues. CDR1 is SEHNR, CDR2 FQNEAQ, per germline (reference sequence). CDR3 sequence: CASSTPPPRGSRNTIYF. The DNA for the CDR3 is TGTGCCAGCAGCACCCCCCCACCCAGGGGCAGTAGAAACACCATATATTTT.

This chain connects TRBV10-3 to TRBJ2-1; 8 positions agree with TRBD1. The CDR3 covers 17 residues. Germline CDR1 is ENHRY and CDR2 is SYGVKD. V was pared by 2 bases and J by 0 bases, with 6 bases of the junction left unmatched. The CDR3 sequence is CAISETRTGRSYNEQFF. The CDR3 nucleotides are TGTGCCATCAGTGAGACCCGGACAGGGCGCTCCTACAATGAGCAGTTCTTC.

This chain joins TRBV13 and TRBJ2-5; 13 nucleotides agree with TRBD2. The CDR3 spans 18 residues. The V segment lost 4 bases and the J segment 5 bases; nucleotides outside the gene matches: 13. CDR1 is PRHDT, CDR2 FYEKMQ, per germline (reference sequence). The DNA of the CDR3 is TGTGCCAGCAGCTCACGGACTAGCGGGAGTGAATGGATGGAGACCCAGTACTTC. This encodes CASSSRTSGSEWMETQYF. The full variable domain, completed using reference TRBV13 and TRBJ2-5, is AAGVIQSPRHLIKEKRETATLKCYPIPRHDTVYWYQQGPGQDPQFLISFYEKMQSDKGSIPDRFSAQQFSDYHSELNMSSLELGDSALYFCASSSRTSGSEWMETQYFGPGTRLLVL.

This chain uses TRBV27 with TRBJ2-7; 13 bases are shared with TRBD2. Germline lookup yields CDR1 MNHEY and CDR2 SMNVEV (reference sequence). The CDR3 spans 15 residues. Losses at the gene ends were 6 bases for V and 1 base for J; bases not matched to a gene: 3. CDR3 DNA sequence: TGTGCCAGCAGACTAGCGGGAGGGCCATCCTACGAGCAGTACTTC. It translates to CASRLAGGPSYEQYF.

The J gene is TRBJ2-3, the V gene TRBV15, with D possibly being TRBD2 (5 bases). The V end lost 5 bases, the J end lost 0 bases, and 6 bases lay between the germline ends. Looked up from germline, CDR1 is LNHNV and CDR2 is YYDKDF (reference sequence). This CDR3 region has 13 residues. This chain's CDR3 is CATSERSTDTQYF. The CDR3 nucleotides are TGTGCCACCAGCGAGCGGAGCACAGATACGCAGTATTTT.

J is TRBJ1-2 and V is TRBV9, with D possibly being TRBD1 (6 bases). The CDR3 loop spans 13 amino acids. Germline V gene lookup returns CDR1 SGDLS and CDR2 YYNGEE. Trimming shortened V by 4 bases and J by 4 bases, and 11 bases separated the two germline ends. DNA of the CDR3: TGTGCCAGCAGCATGGACAGTTTCTATGGCTACACCTTC. This sequence encodes CASSMDSFYGYTF. The variable domain in full, completed from reference TRBV9 and TRBJ1-2, reads DSGVTQTPKHLITATGQRVTLRCSPRSGDLSVYWYQQSLDQGLQFLIQYYNGEERAKGNILERFSAQQFPDLHSELNLSSLELGDSALYFCASSMDSFYGYTFGSGTRLTVV.

CDR3 nucleotides: TGTGCCAGCGGAAGACAGGGGGAAATCACTGAAGCTTTCTTT. Translated: CASGRQGEITEAFF. The chain carries TRBV5-4 and TRBJ1-1, with 9 bases matching TRBD1. Germline-derived CDR1 and CDR2 are SGHNT and YYREEE (reference sequence). The length of the CDR3 is 14 residues. V was pared by 7 bases and J by 4 bases, with 8 bases of the junction left unmatched.

The chain joins TRBV4-1 to TRBJ2-3; D is unresolved. CDR1 MGHRA and CDR2 YSYEKL come from the germline V gene. The V gene lost 1 base and the J gene lost 0 bases, with 14 bases spanning the gap. This CDR3 has 17 amino acids. The CDR3 DNA sequence: TGCGCCAGCAGCCAAGCGTTGGGCCCTAAAAGCACAGATACGCAGTATTTT. Protein product: CASSQALGPKSTDTQYF.

The CDR3 sequence is CSVSWQGAFYEQYF. CDR3 in DNA: TGCAGCGTTTCGTGGCAGGGGGCTTTCTACGAGCAGTACTTC. J is TRBJ2-7 and V is TRBV29-1, with 8 positions matching TRBD1. The CDR3 has 14 residues. V shed 5 bases, J shed 3 bases, and the junction held 9 bases outside the gene matches. Germline values: CDR1 SQVTM, CDR2 ANQGSEA.

The chain recombines TRBV27 with TRBJ2-7, with 9 bases aligning to TRBD2. J lost 0 bases, V lost 2 bases, and 2 bases had no gene match. This CDR3 is 15 amino acids long. Germline values: CDR1 MNHEY, CDR2 SMNVEV (reference sequence). The CDR3 reads CASSLLAGHSYEQYF. The CDR3 DNA sequence: TGTGCCAGCAGTTTACTAGCGGGACACTCCTACGAGCAGTACTTC.

The V and J genes are TRBV29-1 and TRBJ2-3, with TRBD2 matching over 10 bases. Trimming cost V 6 bases and J 4 bases; bases outside gene matches: 7. The V gene's germline CDR1 is SQVTM and CDR2 ANQGSEA. This CDR3 is 14 amino acids long. The CDR3 sequence is CSVPRSGRADTQYF. CDR3 bases: TGCAGCGTCCCGAGGAGCGGGAGGGCAGATACGCAGTATTTT.

Worth noting for this clone: Other DNA sequences in this specimen translate into the identical CDR3. This chain's CDR3 is CASSPGTGWGTEAFF. CDR3 sequence (DNA): TGTGCCAGCAGTCCGGGGACAGGCTGGGGCACTGAAGCTTTCTTT. The chain carries TRBV27 and TRBJ1-1; 8 nucleotides match TRBD1. With V trimmed by 5 bases and J by 4 bases, 9 bases remained unmatched. The CDR3 runs 15 residues. In germline, CDR1 is MNHEY, CDR2 SMNVEV (reference sequence).

The rearrangement joins TRBV28 to TRBJ1-3; D is perhaps TRBD1 (5 bases). The CDR3 is made up of 15 amino acids. CDR1 and CDR2 (germline): MDHEN, SYDVKM. V was trimmed by 6 bases and J by 4 bases, leaving 16 bases between them. In nucleotides, the CDR3 is TGTGCCAGCAGCCGACCGGGGGGGAGGGGAAACACCATATATTTT. Translating gives CASSRPGGRGNTIYF.

The rearrangement uses TRBV4-1 and TRBJ2-5; 9 bases map to TRBD2. V was pared by 1 base and J by 5 bases, with 5 bases of the junction left unmatched. The CDR3 consists of 15 residues. Germline-derived CDR1 and CDR2 are MGHRA and YSYEKL. The CDR3 sequence is CASSQVTSGSETQYF. DNA for the CDR3: TGCGCCAGCAGCCAAGTAACTAGCGGGTCTGAGACCCAGTACTTC.

The rearrangement links TRBV30 to TRBJ1-1, with D hard to call. Trimming shortened V by 7 bases and J by 4 bases, and 19 bases separated the two germline ends. The germline CDR1 and CDR2 sequences are GTSNPN and SVGIG (reference sequence). CDR3 length equals 14 residues. In DNA, the CDR3 is TGTGCCTCCCGACCCCAATTTACGGGCACTGAAGCTTTCTTT. Residues: CASRPQFTGTEAFF.

This sequence joins TRBV13 and TRBJ1-1; D call uncertain. V lost 5 bases, J lost 6 bases, and 16 bases lay in between. This CDR3 has 14 amino acids. Germline CDR1 and CDR2: PRHDT and FYEKMQ (reference sequence). This CDR3 is CASSLRALPSEAFF. CDR3 in DNA: TGTGCCAGCAGCCTCCGGGCCCTCCCCTCTGAAGCTTTCTTT.

The chain joins TRBV19 to TRBJ1-5; 9 nucleotides agree with TRBD1. Trimming at V came to 5 bases and at J to 1 base, leaving 3 bases not matched to a gene. CDR3 length equals 15 residues. Per germline, CDR1 LNHDA and CDR2 SQIVND (reference sequence). DNA for the CDR3: TGTGCCAGTAGTCCAGACAGGGGGAGCAATCAGCCCCAGCATTTT. This gives the protein CASSPDRGSNQPQHF.

CDR3 sequence: CASSVEGHGELFF. Here the CDR3 DNA reads TGTGCCAGCAGCGTGGAGGGGCACGGGGAGCTGTTTTTT. The chain is built from TRBV5-6 and TRBJ2-2; TRBD2 is a possible D gene (6 bases). CDR3 size: 13 residues. Deletions cut 4 bases from V and 7 bases from J, with 11 bases between. Germline assignment: CDR1 SGHDT and CDR2 YYEEEE.

The V and J genes are TRBV7-9 and TRBJ1-1; a possible D gene is TRBD1 (5 bases). V lost 10 bases and J 3 bases, leaving 6 bases between the germline ends. The CDR3 has 10 residues. Germline V gene data show CDR1 as SEHNR and CDR2 as FQNEAQ (reference sequence). The CDR3 bases are TGTGCCATACAGGACACTGAAGCTTTCTTT. This encodes CAIQDTEAFF.

The rearrangement uses TRBV19 and TRBJ2-5; D uncertain. V was clipped by 5 bases and J by 1 base, with 14 bases between them. This CDR3 has 15 residues. Looked up from germline, CDR1 is LNHDA and CDR2 is SQIVND (reference sequence). The CDR3 loop reads CASSPLGVPQETQYF. CDR3 bases: TGTGCCAGTAGTCCCCTCGGTGTGCCCCAAGAGACCCAGTACTTC.

The chain uses TRBV13 and TRBJ2-3, with 10 bases fitting TRBD2. Germline V CDR1 and CDR2: PRHDT, FYEKMQ (reference sequence). J gave up 8 bases and V 1 base, and 9 bases lay outside the gene matches. This CDR3 contains 16 residues. The CDR3 coding sequence is TGTGCCAGCAGCTTAGAGGACGGGACTAGCGAGTCTACGCAGTATTTT. Translation gives CASSLEDGTSESTQYF.